This TCR beta chain was observed in a study of blood T cells in healthy people across ages. V shed 0 bases and J shed 8 bases, with 14 bases lying between them. From germline, CDR1 is LGHNA and CDR2 YNFKEQ. The CDR3 totals 16 residues. Aged about 6 to 95, donors were systemically healthy Caucasians from Russia. This clonotype came up once. Its antigen is not identified. Study findings and constraints: Naive CD4+ cell counts and diversity both ran higher in long-lived than in aged donors. Bulk PBMC profiling left naive and antigen-experienced comparisons inconclusive.

A second PCR, run for about 6 to 11 cycles, used a sample-barcoded 5' primer plus a J-beta primer mix. The study obtained at least 3 million CDR3-containing paired-end reads from every sample. TCRdb recomputed calls from the 5' RACE reads with MiXCR, one row per CDR3 protein. The table has about 1.1 million distinct CDR3 sequences, around two fifths seen once. The TCR sequence derives from a man aged 18 to 30 in good health. The chain employs TRBV4-2 and TRBJ1-6; D gene unclear. Specimen: blood. The CDR3 protein is CASSQDPGGLDSPLHF. The CDR3 nucleotides are TGTGCCAGCAGCCAAGATCCTGGAGGGTTGGATTCACCCCTCCACTTT.